One T cell receptor beta chain is described in this entry. The data derive from a study of blood T cells in healthy people across ages. Through a sample-barcoded 5' primer and a J-beta primer mix, a second PCR was run for roughly 7 to 11 cycles. TCRdb re-analysed the 5' RACE reads in MiXCR, keeping a single row per CDR3 protein. The repertoire has roughly 1,100,000 distinct CDR3 sequences, around 27% of them found once; the top ten carry approximately 0.7%. The CDR3 sequence is 16 residues long. V lost 2 bases to trimming and J lost 3 bases, with 13 bases between them. CDR1 is MDHEN and CDR2 is SYDVKM in the germline V gene. These data are also associated with another study on T cells of mothers and their children. As that study records: Donors comprised a few healthy Caucasian mothers plus their six children.

This TCR was sampled from a girl aged 2 to 9 in good health. The chain couples TRBV28 to TRBJ2-2, with D perhaps TRBD1 or TRBD2 (5 bases each). Sequences were obtained from blood. The CDR3 protein is CASSLPGRAYTGELFF. CDR3 sequence (DNA): TGTGCCAGCAGTTTACCGGGGCGCGCATACACCGGGGAGCTGTTTTTT.